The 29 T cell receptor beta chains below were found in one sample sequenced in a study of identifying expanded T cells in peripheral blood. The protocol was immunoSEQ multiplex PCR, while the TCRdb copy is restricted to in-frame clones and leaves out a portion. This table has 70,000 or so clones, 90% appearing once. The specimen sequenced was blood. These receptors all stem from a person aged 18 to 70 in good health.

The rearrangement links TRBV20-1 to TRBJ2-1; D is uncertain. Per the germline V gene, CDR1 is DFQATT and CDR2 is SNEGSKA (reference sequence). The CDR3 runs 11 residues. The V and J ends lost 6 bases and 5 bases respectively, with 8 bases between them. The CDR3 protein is CSAVLNNEQFF. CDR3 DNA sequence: TGCAGTGCAGTTCTTAACAATGAGCAGTTCTTC.

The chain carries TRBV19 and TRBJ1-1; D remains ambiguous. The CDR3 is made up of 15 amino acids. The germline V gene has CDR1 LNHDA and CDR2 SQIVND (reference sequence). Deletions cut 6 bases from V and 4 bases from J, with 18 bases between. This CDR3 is CASSEIRIRRTEAFF. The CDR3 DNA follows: TGTGCCAGTAGCGAAATCCGGATTCGTCGCACTGAAGCTTTCTTT. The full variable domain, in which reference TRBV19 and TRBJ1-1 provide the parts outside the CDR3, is DGGITQSPKYLFRKEGQNVTLSCEQNLNHDAMYWYRQDPGQGLRLIYYSQIVNDFQKGDIAEGYSVSREKKESFPLTVTSAQKNPTAFYLCASSEIRIRRTEAFFGQGTRLTVV.

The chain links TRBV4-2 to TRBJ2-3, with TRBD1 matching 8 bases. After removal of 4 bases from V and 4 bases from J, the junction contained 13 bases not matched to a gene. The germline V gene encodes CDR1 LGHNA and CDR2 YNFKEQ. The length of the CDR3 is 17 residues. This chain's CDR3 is CASSRRDRFDFPDTQYF. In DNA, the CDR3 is TGTGCCAGCAGCCGAAGGGACAGGTTCGATTTTCCAGATACGCAGTATTTT.

The CDR3 DNA reads as TGTGCCAGCAGCCCGAGCAGGGGAGGGACTGAAGCTTTCTTT. Translated, it gives CASSPSRGGTEAFF. The chain is built from TRBV7-2 and TRBJ1-1; tentatively, D is TRBD1 (6 bases). The CDR3 sequence is 14 residues long. V lost 5 bases and J lost 5, with 15 bases in between. CDR1 is SGHTA, CDR2 FQGNSA, per germline.

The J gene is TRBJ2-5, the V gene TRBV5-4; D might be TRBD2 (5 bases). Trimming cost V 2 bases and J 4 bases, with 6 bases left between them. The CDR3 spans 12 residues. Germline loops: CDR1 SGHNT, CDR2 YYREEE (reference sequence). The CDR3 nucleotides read TGTGCCAGCAGCTTCCGGGGAGAGACCCAGTACTTC. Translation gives CASSFRGETQYF.

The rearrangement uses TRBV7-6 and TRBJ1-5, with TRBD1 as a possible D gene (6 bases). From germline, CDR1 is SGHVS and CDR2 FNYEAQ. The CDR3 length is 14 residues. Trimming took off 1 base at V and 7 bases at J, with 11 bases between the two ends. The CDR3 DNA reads TGTGCCAGCAGCTTAGGCGGCAGGGGACAGCCCCAGCATTTT. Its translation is CASSLGGRGQPQHF.

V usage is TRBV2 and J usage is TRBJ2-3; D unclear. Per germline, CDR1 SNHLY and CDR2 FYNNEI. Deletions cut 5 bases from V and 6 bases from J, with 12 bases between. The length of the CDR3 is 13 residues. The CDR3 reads CASSLGIPDTQYF. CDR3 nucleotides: TGTGCCAGCAGTTTAGGGATCCCCGATACGCAGTATTTT.

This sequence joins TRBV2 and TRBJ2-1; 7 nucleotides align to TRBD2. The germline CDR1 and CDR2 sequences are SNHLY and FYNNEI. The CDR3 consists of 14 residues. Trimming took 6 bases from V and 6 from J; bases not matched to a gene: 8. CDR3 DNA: TGTGCCAGCAGGATCACGGGGGAGGGCAATGAGCAGTTCTTC. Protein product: CASRITGEGNEQFF.

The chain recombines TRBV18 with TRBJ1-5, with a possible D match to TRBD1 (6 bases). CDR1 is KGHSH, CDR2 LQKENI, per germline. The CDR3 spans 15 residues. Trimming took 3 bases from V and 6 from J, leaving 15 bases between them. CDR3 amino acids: CASSPDGSGVQPQHF. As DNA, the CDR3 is TGTGCCAGCTCACCCGACGGGTCAGGGGTTCAGCCCCAGCATTTT. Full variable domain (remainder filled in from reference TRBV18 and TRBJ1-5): NAGVMQNPRHLVRRRGQEARLRCSPMKGHSHVYWYRQLPEEGLKFMVYLQKENIIDESGMPKERFSAEFPKEGPSILRIQQVVRGDSAAYFCASSPDGSGVQPQHFGDGTRLSIL.

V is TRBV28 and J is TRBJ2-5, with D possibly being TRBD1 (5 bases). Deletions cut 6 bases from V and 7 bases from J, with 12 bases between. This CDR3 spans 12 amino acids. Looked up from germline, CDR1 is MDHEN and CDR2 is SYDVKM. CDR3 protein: CASSPGKGTQYF. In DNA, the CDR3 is TGTGCCAGCAGCCCAGGGAAAGGGACCCAGTACTTC.

CDR3 in amino acids: CASSQERGTGSPLHF. Here the CDR3 DNA reads TGCGCCAGCAGCCAAGAACGGGGAACAGGTTCACCCCTCCACTTT. The chain couples TRBV4-3 to TRBJ1-6; D perhaps matches TRBD1 (5 bases). The V and J ends lost 0 bases and 9 bases respectively, with 12 bases between them. Germline CDR1 is LGHNA and CDR2 is YSLEER. The CDR3 length is 15 residues.

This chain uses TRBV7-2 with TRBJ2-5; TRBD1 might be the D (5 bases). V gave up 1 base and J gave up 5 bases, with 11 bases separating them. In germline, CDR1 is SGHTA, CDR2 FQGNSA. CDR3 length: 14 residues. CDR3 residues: CASSLGAGKETQYF. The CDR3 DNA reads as TGTGCCAGCAGCTTAGGGGCAGGGAAGGAGACCCAGTACTTC.

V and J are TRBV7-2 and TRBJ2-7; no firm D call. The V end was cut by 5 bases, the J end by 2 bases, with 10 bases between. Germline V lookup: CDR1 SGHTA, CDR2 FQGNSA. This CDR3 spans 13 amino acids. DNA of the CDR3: TGTGCCAGCAGCCCCGTCCGCGCCTACGAGCAGTACTTC. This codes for CASSPVRAYEQYF.

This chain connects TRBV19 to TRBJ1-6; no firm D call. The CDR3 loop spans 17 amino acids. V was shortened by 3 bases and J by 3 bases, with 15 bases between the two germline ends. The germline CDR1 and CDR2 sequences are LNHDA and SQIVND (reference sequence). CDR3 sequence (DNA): TGTGCCAGTAGTATTGTCGGGCAGTTCGGCTATAATTCACCCCTCCACTTT. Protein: CASSIVGQFGYNSPLHF.

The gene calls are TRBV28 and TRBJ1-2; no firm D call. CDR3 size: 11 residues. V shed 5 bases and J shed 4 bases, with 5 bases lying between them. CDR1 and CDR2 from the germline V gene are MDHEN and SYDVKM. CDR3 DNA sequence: TGTGCCAGCAGTAGTATCTATGGCTACACCTTC. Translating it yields CASSSIYGYTF.

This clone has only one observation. CDR3 DNA: TGTGCCAGCAGCTTACCCCAAGAGACCCAGTACTTC. The encoded protein is CASSLPQETQYF. V and J are TRBV5-4 and TRBJ2-5; D unclear. The ends were cut back, 2 bases at V and 1 base at J, with 3 bases in the middle. The CDR3 spans 12 residues. CDR1 SGHNT and CDR2 YYREEE come from the germline V gene (reference sequence).

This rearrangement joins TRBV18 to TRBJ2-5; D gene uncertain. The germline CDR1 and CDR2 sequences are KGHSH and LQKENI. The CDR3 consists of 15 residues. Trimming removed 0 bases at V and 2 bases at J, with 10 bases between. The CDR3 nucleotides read TGTGCCAGCTCACCACCGTCCGCGGCTCAAGAGACCCAGTACTTC. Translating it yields CASSPPSAAQETQYF.

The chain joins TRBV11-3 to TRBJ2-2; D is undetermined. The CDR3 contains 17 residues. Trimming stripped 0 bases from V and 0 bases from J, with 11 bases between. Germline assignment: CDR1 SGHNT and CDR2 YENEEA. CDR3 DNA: TGTGCCAGCAGCTTAGATCTCCTAGGATCGAACACCGGGGAGCTGTTTTTT. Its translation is CASSLDLLGSNTGELFF.

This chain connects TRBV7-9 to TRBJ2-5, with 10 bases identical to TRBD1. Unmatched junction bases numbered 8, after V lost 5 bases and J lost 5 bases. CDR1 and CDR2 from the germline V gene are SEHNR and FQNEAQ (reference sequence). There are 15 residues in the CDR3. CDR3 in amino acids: CASSHRDRGRETQYF. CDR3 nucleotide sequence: TGTGCCAGCAGCCACCGGGACAGGGGACGGGAGACCCAGTACTTC.

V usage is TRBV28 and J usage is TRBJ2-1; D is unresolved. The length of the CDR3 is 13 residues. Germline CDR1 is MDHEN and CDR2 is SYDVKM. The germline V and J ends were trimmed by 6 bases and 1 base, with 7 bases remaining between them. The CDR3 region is CASSRPSYNEQFF. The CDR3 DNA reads TGTGCCAGCAGCCGACCGTCCTACAATGAGCAGTTCTTC.

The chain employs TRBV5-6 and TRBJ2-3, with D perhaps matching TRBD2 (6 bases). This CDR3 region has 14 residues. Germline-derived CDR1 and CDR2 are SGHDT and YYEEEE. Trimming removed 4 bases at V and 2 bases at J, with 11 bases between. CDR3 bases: TGTGCCAGCAGCCGCGGGACCGTCACAGATACGCAGTATTTT. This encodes CASSRGTVTDTQYF.

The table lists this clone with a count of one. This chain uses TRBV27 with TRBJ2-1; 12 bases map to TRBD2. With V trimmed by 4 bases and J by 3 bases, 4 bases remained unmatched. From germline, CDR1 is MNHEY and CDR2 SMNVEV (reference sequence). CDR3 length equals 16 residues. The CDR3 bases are TGTGCCAGCAGTTCTCTAGCGGGGGGGTTCTACAATGAGCAGTTCTTC. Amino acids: CASSSLAGGFYNEQFF.

This chain's CDR3 is CASSPASGANVLTF. For the CDR3, the DNA is TGTGCCAGCAGCCCGGCCTCTGGGGCCAACGTCCTGACTTTC. The genes are TRBV7-2 and TRBJ2-6; D is unclear. Deletions cut 5 bases from V and 0 bases from J, with 5 bases between. The germline V gene has CDR1 SGHTA and CDR2 FQGNSA. CDR3 length: 14 residues.

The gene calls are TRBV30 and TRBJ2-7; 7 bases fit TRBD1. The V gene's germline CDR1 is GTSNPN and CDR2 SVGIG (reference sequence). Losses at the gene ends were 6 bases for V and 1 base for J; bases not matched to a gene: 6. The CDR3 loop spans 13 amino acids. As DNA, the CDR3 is TGTGCCTGCCACCGGGACAGTTCCTACGAGCAGTACTTC. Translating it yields CACHRDSSYEQYF.

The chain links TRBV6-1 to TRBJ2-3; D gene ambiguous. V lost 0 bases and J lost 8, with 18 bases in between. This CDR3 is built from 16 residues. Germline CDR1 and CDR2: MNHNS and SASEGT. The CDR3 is CASSEAAGPLGRTQYF. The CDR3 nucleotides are TGTGCCAGCAGTGAAGCGGCAGGACCTCTCGGGCGTACGCAGTATTTT.

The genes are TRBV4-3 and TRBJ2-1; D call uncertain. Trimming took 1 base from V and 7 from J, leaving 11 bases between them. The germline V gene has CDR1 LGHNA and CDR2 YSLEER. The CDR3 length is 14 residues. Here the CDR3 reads CASSQGAGRNEQFF. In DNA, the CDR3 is TGCGCCAGCAGCCAAGGCGCAGGTAGGAATGAGCAGTTCTTC.

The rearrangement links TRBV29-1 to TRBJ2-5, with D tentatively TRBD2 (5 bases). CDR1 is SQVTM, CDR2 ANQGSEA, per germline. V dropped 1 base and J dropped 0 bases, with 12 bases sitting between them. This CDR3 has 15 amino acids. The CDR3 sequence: CSVEGPTGYQETQYF. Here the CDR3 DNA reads TGCAGCGTTGAAGGCCCCACGGGGTACCAAGAGACCCAGTACTTC.

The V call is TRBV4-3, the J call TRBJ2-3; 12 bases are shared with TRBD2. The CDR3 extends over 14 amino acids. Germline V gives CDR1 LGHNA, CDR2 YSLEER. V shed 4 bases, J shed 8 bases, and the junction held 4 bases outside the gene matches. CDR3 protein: CASSRGLAGSTQYF. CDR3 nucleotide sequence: TGCGCCAGCAGCCGCGGACTAGCGGGGAGTACGCAGTATTTT.

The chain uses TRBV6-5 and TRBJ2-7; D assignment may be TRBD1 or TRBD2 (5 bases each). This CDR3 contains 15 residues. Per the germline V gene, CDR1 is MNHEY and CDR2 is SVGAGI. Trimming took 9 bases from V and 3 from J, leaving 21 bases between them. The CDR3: CASSMTGQPYYEQYF. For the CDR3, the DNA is TGTGCCAGTAGTATGACGGGGCAACCCTACTACGAGCAGTACTTC.